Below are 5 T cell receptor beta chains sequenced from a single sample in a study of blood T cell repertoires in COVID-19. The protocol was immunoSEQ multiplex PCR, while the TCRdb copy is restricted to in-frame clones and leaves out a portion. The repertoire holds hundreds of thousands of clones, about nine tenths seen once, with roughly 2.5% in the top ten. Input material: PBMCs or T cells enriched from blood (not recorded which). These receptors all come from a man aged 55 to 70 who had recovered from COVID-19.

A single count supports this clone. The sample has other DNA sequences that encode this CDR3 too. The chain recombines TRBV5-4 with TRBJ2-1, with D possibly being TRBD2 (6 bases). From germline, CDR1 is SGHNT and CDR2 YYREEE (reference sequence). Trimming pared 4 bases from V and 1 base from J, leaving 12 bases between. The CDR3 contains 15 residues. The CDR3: CASSPGTSSYNEQFF. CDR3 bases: TGTGCCAGCAGCCCCGGGACTTCTTCCTACAATGAGCAGTTCTTC.

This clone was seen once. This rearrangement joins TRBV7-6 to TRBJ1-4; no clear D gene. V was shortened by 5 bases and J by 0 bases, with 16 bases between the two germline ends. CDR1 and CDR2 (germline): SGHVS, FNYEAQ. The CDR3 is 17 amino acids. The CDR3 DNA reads TGTGCCAGCAGCCCGGAGGGTTGGAGCGCAACTAATGAAAAACTGTTTTTT. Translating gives CASSPEGWSATNEKLFF.

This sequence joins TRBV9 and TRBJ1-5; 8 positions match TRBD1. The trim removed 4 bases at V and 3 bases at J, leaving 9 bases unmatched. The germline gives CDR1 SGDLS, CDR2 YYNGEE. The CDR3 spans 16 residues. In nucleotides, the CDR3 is TGTGCCAGCAGCACAAGACAGGGGACCCACAATCAGCCCCAGCATTTT. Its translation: CASSTRQGTHNQPQHF.

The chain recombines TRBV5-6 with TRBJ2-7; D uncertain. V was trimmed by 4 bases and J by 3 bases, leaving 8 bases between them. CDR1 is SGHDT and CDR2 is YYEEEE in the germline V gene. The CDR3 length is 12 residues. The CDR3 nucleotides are TGTGCCAGCAGCCTTCAGGTCTACGAGCAGTACTTC. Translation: CASSLQVYEQYF. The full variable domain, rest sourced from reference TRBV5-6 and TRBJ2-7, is DAGVTQSPTHLIKTRGQQVTLRCSPKSGHDTVSWYQQALGQGPQFIFQYYEEEERQRGNFPDRFSGHQFPNYSSELNVNALLLGDSALYLCASSLQVYEQYFGPGTRLTVT.

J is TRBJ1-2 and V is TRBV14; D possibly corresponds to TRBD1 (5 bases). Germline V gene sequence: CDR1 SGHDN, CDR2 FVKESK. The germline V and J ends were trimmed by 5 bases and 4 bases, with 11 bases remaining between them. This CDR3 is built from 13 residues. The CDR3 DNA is TGTGCCAGCAGCGGGGGGTTCGGCTATGGCTACACCTTC. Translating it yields CASSGGFGYGYTF.